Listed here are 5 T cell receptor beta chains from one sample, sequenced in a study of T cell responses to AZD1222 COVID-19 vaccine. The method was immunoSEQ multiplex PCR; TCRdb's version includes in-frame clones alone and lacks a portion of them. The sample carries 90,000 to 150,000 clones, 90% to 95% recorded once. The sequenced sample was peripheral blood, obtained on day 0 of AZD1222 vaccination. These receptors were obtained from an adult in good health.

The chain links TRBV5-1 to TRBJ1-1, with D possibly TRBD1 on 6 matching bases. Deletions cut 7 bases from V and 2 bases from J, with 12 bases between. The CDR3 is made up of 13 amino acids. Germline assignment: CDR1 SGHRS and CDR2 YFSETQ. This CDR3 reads CASGGVGNTEAFF. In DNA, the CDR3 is TGCGCCAGCGGGGGCGTGGGCAACACTGAAGCTTTCTTT.

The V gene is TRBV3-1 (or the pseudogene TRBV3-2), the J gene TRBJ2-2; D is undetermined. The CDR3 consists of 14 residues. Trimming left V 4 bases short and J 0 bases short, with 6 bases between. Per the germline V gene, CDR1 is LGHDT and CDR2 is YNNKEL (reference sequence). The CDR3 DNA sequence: TGTGCCAGCAGCCCATTTACGAACACCGGGGAGCTGTTTTTT. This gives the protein CASSPFTNTGELFF.

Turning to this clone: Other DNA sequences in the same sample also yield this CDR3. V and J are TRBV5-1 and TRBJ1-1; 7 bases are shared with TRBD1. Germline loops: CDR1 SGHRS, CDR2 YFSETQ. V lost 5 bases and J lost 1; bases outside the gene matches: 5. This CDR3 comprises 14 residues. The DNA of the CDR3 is TGCGCCAGCAGTTCGGGACAGCCGAACACTGAAGCTTTCTTT. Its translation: CASSSGQPNTEAFF.

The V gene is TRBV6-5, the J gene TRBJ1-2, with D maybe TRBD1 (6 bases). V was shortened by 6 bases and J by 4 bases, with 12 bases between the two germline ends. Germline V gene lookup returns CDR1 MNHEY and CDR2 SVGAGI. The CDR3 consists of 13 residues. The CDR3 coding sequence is TGTGCCAGCAGCCTAGACAGGCTCTATGGCTACACCTTC. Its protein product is CASSLDRLYGYTF.

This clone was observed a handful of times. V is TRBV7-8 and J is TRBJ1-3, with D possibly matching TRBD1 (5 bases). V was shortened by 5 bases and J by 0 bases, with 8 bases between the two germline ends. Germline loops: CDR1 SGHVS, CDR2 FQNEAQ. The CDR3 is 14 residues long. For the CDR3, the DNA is TGTGCCAGCAGCCGAGACAGCTCTGGAAACACCATATATTTT. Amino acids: CASSRDSSGNTIYF.